This TCR beta chain was recovered during a study of breast tumors, draining lymph nodes, adjacent tissues (dated by TCRdb to about 2016). Some background on the complete study: The study compared TCR beta repertoires across tumor, adjacent nontumor tissue and axillary lymph nodes from breast cancer patients. In human breast cancer, the study set out to evaluate how tumor, surrounding tissue and draining lymph node repertoires relate to one another and whether T cells may move between these sites.

The lymph node samples were taken from the axillary draining lymph nodes of breast cancer patients. This clonotype was seen more than once but under ten times. Its antigen target is currently unknown. No much larger clone exists at a distance of one base, and base qualities are not known. Sequencing was carried out with an Illumina HiSeq 2000. Multiplex PCR amplification was used to generate the TCR beta chain libraries. High-throughput sequencing was used to analyze the amplified TCR beta chain products. Clones were called with MiXCR by TCRdb after fastp trimmed the public reads at Q25, and only in-frame beta chains were retained. A single entry per CDR3 protein holds the most common genes and DNA from its merged rows. The sample table holds under 300,000 distinct CDR3 sequences, of which less than 40% were seen once. The ten largest clonotypes hold about 3.3% of the sample. The germline V gene supplies CDR1 SGHTA and CDR2 FQGTGA. Spanning cysteine to phenylalanine, the CDR3 consists of 15 amino acids. Solely the CDR3 DNA is kept, with 45 bases framed from the first base. Trimming leaves V shorter by 0 bases and J shorter by 0 bases, with the junction holding 1 base beyond the gene matches.

The investigation overall reported the following: T-cell repertoire diversity in tumors was found to be lower than in lymph nodes but higher than in nontumor tissue, and preferential V and J gene usage was observed. In luminal-like breast cancer, tumor and nontumor tissue repertoires resembled each other significantly more than in basal-like breast cancer. The data were considered consistent with the idea that most tumor T cells come from the lymph node and then expand in tumor tissue. Rather than being directly demonstrated, the conclusion that tumor T cells originate in lymph nodes was presented as consistent with a hypothesis.

This receptor was taken from a female donor with breast cancer. Some clones in this sample may be carry-over from other donors' samples. The sequence is built from TRBV7-3 and TRBJ1-1; TRBD1 matches 7 bases in the middle. The sample was axillary lymph node tissue. The DNA sequence reads TGTGCCAGCAGCTTAACAGGGGGCATGAACACTGAAGCTTTCTTT. This yields the protein CASSLTGGMNTEAFF.